Presented here are 4 T cell receptor beta chains from one specimen sequenced in a study of CD8+ T cells in alopecia areata. Documented treatment: oral pan-JAK inhibitor, 5-10 mg twice daily. Once RNA had been extracted, it was reverse transcribed into cDNA to act as the sequencing template. Clones were sequenced by immunoSEQ multiplex PCR, and TCRdb holds only the in-frame ones, with some missing. Here the sample spans about 100,000 clones, just under 60% being singletons. This specimen was CD8+ T cells sorted from blood, taken around week 55, from a patient treated with tofacitinib. The receptors were sampled from a human donor with alopecia areata.

The V gene is TRBV7-9, the J gene TRBJ1-5, with no clear D. Trimming took off 1 base at V and 7 bases at J, with 8 bases between the two ends. The CDR3 is 13 amino acids. Germline-derived CDR1 and CDR2 are SEHNR and FQNEAQ (reference sequence). CDR3 in DNA: TGTGCCAGCAGCTTAGAGGGTAAACAGCCCCAGCATTTT. Its translation is CASSLEGKQPQHF.

This chain connects TRBV5-1 to TRBJ1-5; TRBD1 might be the D (6 bases). Deletions cut 4 bases from V and 8 bases from J, with 19 bases between. CDR1 and CDR2 from the germline V gene are SGHRS and YFSETQ. The CDR3 is 15 amino acids. CDR3 in amino acids: CASSPYGGPQEPQHF. The CDR3 nucleotides read TGCGCCAGCAGCCCCTACGGGGGGCCCCAAGAGCCCCAGCATTTT.

The sample holds a few counts of this clone. The chain recombines TRBV29-1 with TRBJ1-2; TRBD1 might be the D (6 bases). Trimming removed 4 bases from V and 7 bases from J, with 16 bases in between. There are 13 residues in the CDR3. Germline V gives CDR1 SQVTM, CDR2 ANQGSEA. The CDR3 DNA sequence: TGCAGCGTTGCTGTCCAGGGGTTCGCTGGCTACACCTTC. It specifies CSVAVQGFAGYTF.

V is TRBV6-5 and J is TRBJ1-2; perhaps TRBD1 as D (5 bases). The germline V and J ends were trimmed by 6 bases and 5 bases, with 16 bases remaining between them. The CDR3 is 14 amino acids. Germline V lookup: CDR1 MNHEY, CDR2 SVGAGI. CDR3 nucleotide sequence: TGTGCCAGCAGCCACTCCCAGGGAACGTATGGCTACACCTTC. This sequence encodes CASSHSQGTYGYTF.